Listed below are T cell receptor beta chains from one sample, sequenced in a study of blood T cell repertoires in COVID-19. The method was immunoSEQ multiplex PCR; TCRdb's version includes in-frame clones alone and lacks a portion of them. The data hold about 68,000 clones, with more than 80% observed a single time. The material sequenced was peripheral blood. The receptor source for this set is a man in his fifties or sixties with acute or convalescent COVID-19. Each CDR3 is given with its conserved first and last residue. A D gene is named only where the DNA matches it firmly. The size entry is marked missing in some rows and otherwise reads once, few, many or a size class.

cdr3_nt cdr3_aa d_call j_call clone_size v_call
TGTGCCAGCAGCAATCCACGGACTACCCAAACGCAGTATTTT CASSNPRTTQTQYF . TRBJ2-3 . TRBV7-9
TGCAGCGTTGGGGGAGGGGTTTCAGATGGCTACACCTTC CSVGGGVSDGYTF . TRBJ1-2 once TRBV29-1
TGTGCCAGCAGACCGGGACTAGATCACTACGAGCAGTACTTC CASRPGLDHYEQYF TRBD2 TRBJ2-7 . TRBV27
TGTGCCAGCAGAACCGGGGGACAGGGATATCAGCCCCAGCATTTT CASRTGGQGYQPQHF TRBD1 TRBJ1-5 . TRBV2
TGTGCCAGCAGTTTATCCGTGGGGGGGGCGCGGGAAAAACTGTTTTTT CASSLSVGGAREKLFF . TRBJ1-4 . TRBV28
TGTGCCAGCAGCTCCAACGGGGGGCGTGCGTATGGCTACACCTTC CASSSNGGRAYGYTF . TRBJ1-2 . TRBV11-3
TGTGCCAGCAGGTACGCCGGGACAGGAATCTTCTATGGCTACACCTTC CASRYAGTGIFYGYTF TRBD1 TRBJ1-2 . TRBV5-8
TGTGCCAGCAGCCACCCGTGGGGGGGACAGAACACCGGGGAGCTGTTTTTT CASSHPWGGQNTGELFF . TRBJ2-2 . TRBV5-8
TGTGCCAGTAGTGAGGGGGGGAGGTCACCCCTCCACTTT CASSEGGRSPLHF . TRBJ1-6 . TRBV19
TGTGCCAGCAGCCGGGACCCGGGACTAGGTCAGGAGCAGTTCTTC CASSRDPGLGQEQFF TRBD2 TRBJ2-1 . TRBV3-1/TRBV3-2
TGCAGCGTTGAACTAGCGGGATTTGTAGAGACCCAGTACTTC CSVELAGFVETQYF TRBD2 TRBJ2-5 once TRBV29-1
TGTGCCAGTAGTATGGCCCTAGCGGGAGGGCTCAACGAGCAGTTCTTC CASSMALAGGLNEQFF TRBD2 TRBJ2-1 . TRBV19
TGTGCCAGCAGCTTAGAGGAACGGTCGGAGAGAGCTTTCTTT CASSLEERSERAFF . TRBJ1-1 . TRBV11-3
TGTGCCAGCAGCCCTAACAGGGCCTATGGCTACACCTTC CASSPNRAYGYTF . TRBJ1-2 . TRBV11-2
TGTGCCAGCAGGCCGGGACAGGGAAATTCACCCCTCCACTTT CASRPGQGNSPLHF TRBD1 TRBJ1-6 . TRBV28
TGCGCCAGCAGCCACTGGACAGGGCCGCAAGAGACCCAGTACTTC CASSHWTGPQETQYF TRBD1 TRBJ2-5 . TRBV4-1
TGTGCCAGCAGCCCCTCAGGACAGGGCGGCTATGGCTACACCTTC CASSPSGQGGYGYTF TRBD1 TRBJ1-2 . TRBV6-5
TGTGCCAGCAGCCCCCGGGGGACAGGGCGTGAAAAACTGTTTTTT CASSPRGTGREKLFF TRBD1 TRBJ1-4 . TRBV9
TGTGCCAGCTCACCTCGGGACAGGGGGGATTCACCCCTCCACTTT CASSPRDRGDSPLHF TRBD1 TRBJ1-6 . TRBV18
TGTGCCAGCAGGGAATCCGAGGGGAACACTGAAGCTTTCTTT CASRESEGNTEAFF . TRBJ1-1 . TRBV7-9
TGTGCCAGCTCACCAGACGGAGGCTTACAAGAGACCCAGTACTTC CASSPDGGLQETQYF . TRBJ2-5 . TRBV18
TGTGCCAGCAGCCAAGTGAGGGGGTCTAACTATGGCTACACCTTC CASSQVRGSNYGYTF . TRBJ1-2 . TRBV4-2
TGTGCCAGCAGTTCCAACTTTGGGACAGGGACCGAGCAGTACTTC CASSSNFGTGTEQYF TRBD1 TRBJ2-7 once TRBV6-2/TRBV6-3
TGTGCCAGCAGCGTAGTAGGAGGGGGCGGGAGGGCTTACAATGAGCAGTTCTTC CASSVVGGGGRAYNEQFF TRBD2 TRBJ2-1 . TRBV9
TGTGCCAGTAGTCCCCACGGTAGTAGCTCCTACAATGAGCAGTTCTTC CASSPHGSSSYNEQFF . TRBJ2-1 . TRBV19
TGTGCCAGCAGCTTAGAGGGGAGCGGGAACTACGAGCAGTACTTC CASSLEGSGNYEQYF TRBD2 TRBJ2-7 . TRBV7-2
TGTGCCACCGACCCGGGGGGGACTAGCGGGAGGCCAGATACGCAGTATTTT CATDPGGTSGRPDTQYF TRBD2 TRBJ2-3 . TRBV2
TGTGCCAGTAGCCCGCAGGGGAATAATGAAAAACTGTTTTTT CASSPQGNNEKLFF . TRBJ1-4 . TRBV19
TGTGCCAGCAGCTTGGACAGAAAAGAGACCCAGTACTTC CASSLDRKETQYF . TRBJ2-5 . TRBV5-4